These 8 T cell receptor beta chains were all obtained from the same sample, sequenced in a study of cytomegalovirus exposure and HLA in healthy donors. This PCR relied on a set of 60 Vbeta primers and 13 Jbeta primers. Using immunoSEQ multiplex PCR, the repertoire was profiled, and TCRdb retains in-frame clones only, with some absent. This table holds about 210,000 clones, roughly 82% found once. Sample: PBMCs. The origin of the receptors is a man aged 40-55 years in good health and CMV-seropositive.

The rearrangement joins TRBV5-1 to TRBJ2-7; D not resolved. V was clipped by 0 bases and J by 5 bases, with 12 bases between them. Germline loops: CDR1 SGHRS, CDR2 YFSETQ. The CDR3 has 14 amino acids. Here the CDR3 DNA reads TGCGCCAGCAGCTTGGAACAGCCAAGCCACGAGCAGTACTTC. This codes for CASSLEQPSHEQYF.

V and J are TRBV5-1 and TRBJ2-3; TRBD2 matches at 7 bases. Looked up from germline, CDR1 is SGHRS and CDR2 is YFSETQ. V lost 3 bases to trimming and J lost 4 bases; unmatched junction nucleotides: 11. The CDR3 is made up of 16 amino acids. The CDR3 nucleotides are TGCGCCAGCAGCTCTGTCGCGGGAGTAATGGCAGATACGCAGTATTTT. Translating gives CASSSVAGVMADTQYF.

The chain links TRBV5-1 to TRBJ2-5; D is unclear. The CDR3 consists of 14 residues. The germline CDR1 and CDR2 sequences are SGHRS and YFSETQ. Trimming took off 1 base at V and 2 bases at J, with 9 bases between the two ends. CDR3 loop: CASSLFGLQETQYF. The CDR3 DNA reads TGCGCCAGCAGCTTGTTTGGGCTACAAGAGACCCAGTACTTC.

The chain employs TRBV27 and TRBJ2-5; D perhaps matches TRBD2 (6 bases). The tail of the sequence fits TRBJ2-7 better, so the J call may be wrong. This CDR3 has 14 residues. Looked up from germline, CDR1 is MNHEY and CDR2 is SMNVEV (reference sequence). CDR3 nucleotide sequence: TGTGCCAGCAGTTTAGCAGGGAGGCCCATCGAGCAGTACTTC. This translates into CASSLAGRPIEQYF.

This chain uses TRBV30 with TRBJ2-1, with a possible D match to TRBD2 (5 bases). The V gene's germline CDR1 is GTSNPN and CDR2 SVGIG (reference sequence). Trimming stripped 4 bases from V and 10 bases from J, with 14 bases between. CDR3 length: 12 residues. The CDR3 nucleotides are TGTGCCTGGAAGGGCAGCGGCTGGGAGCAGTTCTTC. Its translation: CAWKGSGWEQFF.

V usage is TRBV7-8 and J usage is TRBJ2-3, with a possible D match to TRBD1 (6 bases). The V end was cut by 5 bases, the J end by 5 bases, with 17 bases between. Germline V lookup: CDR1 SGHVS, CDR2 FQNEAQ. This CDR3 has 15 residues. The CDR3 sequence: CASSGRTDTIDTQYF. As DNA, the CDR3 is TGTGCCAGCAGCGGCAGGACAGACACAATAGATACGCAGTATTTT.

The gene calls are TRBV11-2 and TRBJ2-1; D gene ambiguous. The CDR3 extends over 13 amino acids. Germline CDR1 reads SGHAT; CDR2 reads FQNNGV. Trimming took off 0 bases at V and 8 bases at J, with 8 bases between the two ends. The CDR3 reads CASSLEAMDEQFF. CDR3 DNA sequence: TGTGCCAGCAGCTTAGAAGCTATGGATGAGCAGTTCTTC.

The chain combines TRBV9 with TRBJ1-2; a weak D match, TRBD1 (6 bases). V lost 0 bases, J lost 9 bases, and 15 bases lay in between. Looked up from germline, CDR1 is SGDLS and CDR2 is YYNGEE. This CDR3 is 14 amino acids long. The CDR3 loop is CASSVGRQADRYTF. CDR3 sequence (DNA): TGTGCCAGCAGCGTAGGGAGACAGGCTGATCGCTACACCTTC.